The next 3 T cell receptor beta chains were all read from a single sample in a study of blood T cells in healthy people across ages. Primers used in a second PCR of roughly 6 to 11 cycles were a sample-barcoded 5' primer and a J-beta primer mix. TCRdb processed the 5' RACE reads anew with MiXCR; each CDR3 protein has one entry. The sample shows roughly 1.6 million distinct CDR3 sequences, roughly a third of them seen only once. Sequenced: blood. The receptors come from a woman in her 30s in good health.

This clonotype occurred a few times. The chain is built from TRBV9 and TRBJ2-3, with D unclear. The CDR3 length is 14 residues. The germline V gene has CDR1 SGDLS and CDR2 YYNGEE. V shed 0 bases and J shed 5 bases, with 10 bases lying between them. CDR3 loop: CASSVAPVGDTQYF. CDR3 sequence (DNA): TGTGCCAGCAGCGTAGCGCCCGTGGGAGATACGCAGTATTTT.

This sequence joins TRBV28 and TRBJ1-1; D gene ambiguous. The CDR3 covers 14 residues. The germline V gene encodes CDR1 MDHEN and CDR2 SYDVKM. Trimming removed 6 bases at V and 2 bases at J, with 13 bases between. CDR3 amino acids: CASRYYFSNTEAFF. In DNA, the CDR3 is TGTGCCAGCAGGTACTACTTCTCAAACACTGAAGCTTTCTTT.

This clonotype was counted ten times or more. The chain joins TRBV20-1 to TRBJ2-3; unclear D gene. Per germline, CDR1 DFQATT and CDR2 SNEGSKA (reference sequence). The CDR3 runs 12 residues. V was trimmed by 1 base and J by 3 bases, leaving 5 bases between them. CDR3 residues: CSARVSTDTQYF. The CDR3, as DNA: TGCAGTGCTAGAGTCAGTACAGATACGCAGTATTTT.